Listed below are T cell receptor beta chains from one sample, sequenced in a study of beta chain features in type 1 diabetes. Sequencing used immunoSEQ multiplex PCR; TCRdb keeps in-frame clones, though not all of them. The table lists around 500,000 clones, approximately 31% of them singletons. The material sequenced was naive CD4+ T cells from blood. The receptors come from a man aged 18 to 29 in good health. Both conserved end residues are part of each CDR3. The D gene is left open where the match is weak. The size field is filled for only some rows; it gives once, few, many or a size class.

V: TRBV18; size: NA; J: TRBJ1-4; D: TRBD1; DNA: TGTGCCAGCTCACCCTCCGGGACAGAAAATGAAAAACTGTTTTTT; CDR3: CASSPSGTENEKLFF
V: TRBV14; size: NA; J: TRBJ1-2; D: NA; DNA: TGTGCCAGCAGCCGACTAGGACGGAACTATGGCTACACCTTC; CDR3: CASSRLGRNYGYTF
V: TRBV7-9; size: NA; J: TRBJ2-1; D: TRBD2; DNA: TGTGCCAGCAGCTCCCCCGTGGTAGCGGGAGGGCCTTCCAATGAGCAGTTCTTC; CDR3: CASSSPVVAGGPSNEQFF
V: TRBV2; size: NA; J: TRBJ2-1; D: NA; DNA: TGTGCCAGCAGTGCGGCCAGCGTGGCCTACAATGAGCAGTTCTTC; CDR3: CASSAASVAYNEQFF
V: TRBV5-1; size: NA; J: TRBJ2-3; D: TRBD1; DNA: TGCGCCAGCAGCCTCGGACAGGCTAGCACAGATACGCAGTATTTT; CDR3: CASSLGQASTDTQYF
V: TRBV7-8; size: NA; J: TRBJ2-7; D: NA; DNA: TGTGCCAGCAGCTTAGTTTCCCATCTCGAGCAGTACTTC; CDR3: CASSLVSHLEQYF
V: TRBV29-1; size: few; J: TRBJ1-1; D: NA; DNA: TGCAGCGTTGTGAGCCCCGGCGCAGGGAAAGCTTTCTTT; CDR3: CSVVSPGAGKAFF
V: TRBV7-8; size: NA; J: TRBJ2-3; D: NA; DNA: TGTGCCAGCAGCTTAGTCCGTTTCGGGGCAGATACGCAGTATTTT; CDR3: CASSLVRFGADTQYF
V: TRBV5-1; size: few; J: TRBJ2-1; D: TRBD2; DNA: TGCGCCAGCAGCCTACCCCAGGGACTAGCGGGAGTGCAGATTCTGGACGATGAGCAGTTCTTC; CDR3: CASSLPQGLAGVQILDDEQFF
V: TRBV10-3; size: few; J: TRBJ2-5; D: TRBD1; DNA: TGTGCCATCAGCGACAGGGGACAAGAGACCCAGTACTTC; CDR3: CAISDRGQETQYF
V: TRBV20-1; size: few; J: TRBJ2-5; D: NA; DNA: TGCAGTTATTGGTGGGAGACCCAGTACTTC; CDR3: CSYWWETQYF
V: TRBV30; size: NA; J: TRBJ1-1; D: NA; DNA: TGTGCCTGGACCGCAGGCTACACTGAAGCTTTCTTT; CDR3: CAWTAGYTEAFF
V: TRBV9; size: few; J: TRBJ1-1; D: NA; DNA: TGTGCCAGCAGCGTAGCAGGCAGGAACACTGAAGCTTTCTTT; CDR3: CASSVAGRNTEAFF
V: TRBV14; size: NA; J: TRBJ2-5; D: NA; DNA: TGTGCCAGCAGCCAAACGAGGCGGGGAGAGACCCAGTACTTC; CDR3: CASSQTRRGETQYF
V: TRBV19; size: NA; J: TRBJ1-4; D: NA; DNA: TGTGCCAGTAGTATCCCCGGGGGGACTAATGAAAAACTGTTTTTT; CDR3: CASSIPGGTNEKLFF
V: TRBV28; size: NA; J: TRBJ2-7; D: NA; DNA: TGTGCCAGCAGTGGGTACGAGCAGTACTTC; CDR3: CASSGYEQYF
V: TRBV28; size: few; J: TRBJ2-2; D: TRBD1; DNA: TGTGCCAGCAGTTTGCTCACAGGGGACCTACTATACAACACCGGGGAGCTGTTTTTT; CDR3: CASSLLTGDLLYNTGELFF
V: TRBV14; size: NA; J: TRBJ2-6; D: NA; DNA: TGTGCCAGCAGCCAAGATTGGACTGCCAGGCTTGGGGCCAACGTCCTGACTTTC; CDR3: CASSQDWTARLGANVLTF
V: TRBV25-1; size: NA; J: TRBJ2-7; D: NA; DNA: TGTGCCAGCAGTGGGGGACGGGAGACCTACGAGCAGTACTTC; CDR3: CASSGGRETYEQYF
V: TRBV7-2; size: NA; J: TRBJ1-3; D: NA; DNA: TGTGCCAGCAGCATGAGGGAGGGAAACACCATATATTTT; CDR3: CASSMREGNTIYF
V: TRBV5-6; size: NA; J: TRBJ2-3; D: TRBD1; DNA: TGTGCCAGCAGCGTACCGGGACAGGGTTACACAGATACGCAGTATTTT; CDR3: CASSVPGQGYTDTQYF
V: TRBV7-9; size: once; J: TRBJ2-5; D: NA; DNA: TGTGCCAGCAGCGCGGACAGTTTCCAAGAGACCCAGTACTTC; CDR3: CASSADSFQETQYF
V: TRBV30; size: NA; J: TRBJ1-2; D: NA; DNA: TGTGCCTGGGGAAAAAGTCGGAACTGGGGCTACACCTTC; CDR3: CAWGKSRNWGYTF
V: TRBV7-2; size: NA; J: TRBJ2-7; D: NA; DNA: TGTGCCAGCAGCCGGGACACCCTATCCTACGAGCAGTACTTC; CDR3: CASSRDTLSYEQYF
V: TRBV29-1; size: NA; J: TRBJ2-2; D: TRBD1; DNA: TGCAGCGCCGACGGACAGGGGAACACCGGGGAGCTGTTTTTT; CDR3: CSADGQGNTGELFF
V: TRBV5-4; size: NA; J: TRBJ2-6; D: NA; DNA: TGTGCCACCCGGGCTGGGGCCAACGTCCTGACTTTC; CDR3: CATRAGANVLTF
V: TRBV14; size: NA; J: TRBJ2-1; D: TRBD1; DNA: TGTGCCAGCAGCCAAGCCCTAGGACAGGGGATAGGTGAGCAGTTCTTC; CDR3: CASSQALGQGIGEQFF
V: TRBV19; size: NA; J: TRBJ2-7; D: NA; DNA: TGTGCCAGTAGTATCATATTCGGTACCTACGAGCAGTACTTC; CDR3: CASSIIFGTYEQYF
V: TRBV4-1; size: NA; J: TRBJ2-7; D: TRBD2; DNA: TGCGCCAGCAGCCAAGTCCTGCCTAGCGGCGTATACGAGCAGTACTTC; CDR3: CASSQVLPSGVYEQYF
V: TRBV19; size: NA; J: TRBJ1-2; D: NA; DNA: TGTGCCACCCAGGGCCAAACCTATGGCTACACCTTC; CDR3: CATQGQTYGYTF
V: TRBV18; size: NA; J: TRBJ2-5; D: NA; DNA: TGTGCCAGCTCACCTTCGGGGGAGACCCAGTACTTC; CDR3: CASSPSGETQYF
V: TRBV6-6; size: few; J: TRBJ1-5; D: NA; DNA: TGTGCCAGCAGTTACGGTGGGGGCTCGAGCAATCAGCCCCAGCATTTT; CDR3: CASSYGGGSSNQPQHF
V: TRBV29-1; size: NA; J: TRBJ2-7; D: NA; DNA: TGCAGCGTTGAGAGTTCCTACGAGCAGTACTTC; CDR3: CSVESSYEQYF
V: TRBV30; size: few; J: TRBJ1-1; D: NA; DNA: TGTGCCTGGAGAGAATCTGGGACCCTCATGTTTCCTTTCTTT; CDR3: CAWRESGTLMFPFF
V: TRBV7-9; size: few; J: TRBJ2-6; D: NA; DNA: TGTGCCAGCAGCGTAGTGCAGGGATCTGGGGCCAACGTCCTGACTTTC; CDR3: CASSVVQGSGANVLTF
V: TRBV7-2; size: few; J: TRBJ2-1; D: NA; DNA: TGTGCCAGCAGCTTAGGGCGAGCAAACAATGAGCAGTTCTTC; CDR3: CASSLGRANNEQFF
V: TRBV5-1; size: NA; J: TRBJ2-7; D: TRBD2; DNA: TGCGCCAGCAGCGCGGCGGGAGGGCTCTCCTACGAGCAGTACTTC; CDR3: CASSAAGGLSYEQYF
V: TRBV29-1; size: few; J: TRBJ2-5; D: TRBD1; DNA: TGCAGCGTGGATCGCCCAGGGGGCTGGGGGGAGACCCAGTACTTC; CDR3: CSVDRPGGWGETQYF
V: TRBV30; size: NA; J: TRBJ1-5; D: TRBD1; DNA: TGTGCCTGGAGTATAACGACGCAGGGGGCAAATCATGGCAATCAGCCCCAGCATTTT; CDR3: CAWSITTQGANHGNQPQHF
V: TRBV27; size: NA; J: TRBJ2-5; D: NA; DNA: TGTGCCAGCAGCTTGGGTTGGGGCCAGATACAAGAGACCCAGTACTTC; CDR3: CASSLGWGQIQETQYF
V: TRBV18; size: NA; J: TRBJ1-3; D: NA; DNA: TGTGCCAGCTCACCTCCGCGACTCATCTCTGGAAACACCATATATTTT; CDR3: CASSPPRLISGNTIYF
V: TRBV7-3; size: NA; J: TRBJ2-1; D: NA; DNA: TGTGCCAGCAGCGCCCAGGAGGGCGAGCAGTTCTTC; CDR3: CASSAQEGEQFF
V: TRBV30; size: few; J: TRBJ2-3; D: TRBD2; DNA: TGTGCCTGGAGTGAGGGGGGACTAGCGGGAGGAGTTGCAGATACGCAGTATTTT; CDR3: CAWSEGGLAGGVADTQYF
V: TRBV30; size: few; J: TRBJ1-5; D: NA; DNA: TGTGCCTGGAGTATCGTACAGGGCAGCCCGAATCAGCCCCAGCATTTT; CDR3: CAWSIVQGSPNQPQHF
V: TRBV6-6; size: NA; J: TRBJ1-5; D: NA; DNA: TGTGCCAGCAGTTACGAGAGTCAGCAGCCCCAGCATTTT; CDR3: CASSYESQQPQHF
V: TRBV30; size: few; J: TRBJ1-2; D: NA; DNA: TGTGCCTGGAGCGCCAACTATGGCTACACCTTC; CDR3: CAWSANYGYTF
V: TRBV4-3; size: NA; J: TRBJ1-2; D: NA; DNA: TGCGCCAGCAGCCAAGGAAGGTCAGATGGCTACACCTTC; CDR3: CASSQGRSDGYTF
V: TRBV10-3; size: NA; J: TRBJ1-2; D: NA; DNA: TGTGCCATCAGTGTAGATTTGGCTCTTGGCTACACCTTC; CDR3: CAISVDLALGYTF
V: TRBV4-3; size: few; J: TRBJ2-4; D: NA; DNA: TGCGCCAGCAGCCAAGATGGTAAAAACATTCAGTACTTC; CDR3: CASSQDGKNIQYF
V: TRBV29-1; size: few; J: TRBJ2-2; D: NA; DNA: TGCAGCGACCTTAGCGGAGAGAACACCGGGGAGCTGTTTTTT; CDR3: CSDLSGENTGELFF
V: TRBV15; size: few; J: TRBJ2-4; D: NA; DNA: TGTGCCACCAGCAGAGGACAGGTGATCGCCAAAAACATTCAGTACTTC; CDR3: CATSRGQVIAKNIQYF
V: TRBV2; size: NA; J: TRBJ2-2; D: TRBD1; DNA: TGTGCCAGCAGGGTGGACAGGGCGGGCACCGGGGAGCTGTTTTTT; CDR3: CASRVDRAGTGELFF
V: TRBV28; size: NA; J: TRBJ2-7; D: NA; DNA: TGTGCCAGCTCCCTGACAGGGAGGCACTACGAGCAGTACTTC; CDR3: CASSLTGRHYEQYF
V: TRBV9; size: NA; J: TRBJ1-2; D: NA; DNA: TGTGCCAGCAGCGCCATTGGGGTGACCTATGGCTACACCTTC; CDR3: CASSAIGVTYGYTF
V: TRBV30; size: NA; J: TRBJ2-4; D: NA; DNA: TGTGCCTGGAGCCCTGAAAGGCTCTTAGCCAAAAACATTCAGTACTTC; CDR3: CAWSPERLLAKNIQYF